This T cell receptor beta chain derives from a study of OX40 agonist ivuxolimab in advanced cancers. At the level of the whole study: The costimulatory receptor OX40 (CD134) was targeted by ivuxolimab, a fully human IgG2 agonistic monoclonal antibody. Prior anti-PD-1, anti-PD-L1 or anti-CTLA-4 therapy was permitted, and checkpoint inhibitors had been received by less than 45% of dose-escalation patients. The paper describes the monotherapy dose-escalation part (N of about 55 patients) of the phase I trial of ivuxolimab. Partial responses occurred in three dose-escalation patients, of whom one had hepatocellular carcinoma and two had cutaneous melanoma. Of the approximately 54 patients in dose escalation, around 19 had hepatocellular carcinoma, approximately 15 had melanoma, 9 had renal cell carcinoma and 9 had head and neck cancer. Peripheral TCRbeta sequencing aimed to test whether ivuxolimab altered TCR sequence diversity and caused clonal T-cell expansion. A male proportion of 75% to 85% and a mean age of around 60 years, ranging from about 23 to 90, were recorded for the dose-escalation cohort. Intravenous ivuxolimab was administered to patients every 2 weeks at six dose levels: 0.01, 0.1, 0.3, 1.5, 3 and 10 mg/kg. Study-wide conclusions, independent of this receptor: Low levels of normalized T-cell clonal expansion were also seen in some nonresponding patients. In partial responders in the 0.1-3.0 mg/kg groups, normalized peripheral clonal expansion was found to be among the lowest, especially among CD8+ T cells. At doses of 0.1 to 3.0 mg/kg, clonal expansion of both CD4+ and CD8+ T cells in blood was seen between baseline and week 6. After ivuxolimab, expanded clones were on average more numerous among CD8+ T cells than among CD4+ T cells. Which antigens the clonally expanded peripheral T cells were specific for was not determined.

Comment on this clone: It has no known antigen specificity. Base qualities are not at hand, and no much larger clone is one base apart.

Genomic DNA was extracted from sorted cells for sequencing of the TCRbeta CDR3 region. The immunoSEQ Assay was used for sequencing of TCRbeta CDR3 regions. TCRdb obtained this table from immuneACCESS and retained in-frame rearrangements with V and J assigned. These tables miss some clones; where compared with another copy, unresolved V genes account for less than half of the shortfall, and the remainder is unexplained. The sample table shows around 46,000 clones, and around 91% are seen once. Clones ranked in the top ten supply about 12% of the sample. The germline V gene encodes CDR1 GTSNPN and CDR2 SVGIG (reference sequence). V loses 0 bases, J loses 1 base, and the germline ends lie 19 bases apart. The CDR3 runs 17 residues from the cysteine to the phenylalanine. The CDR3 DNA has 51 bases and is translated from base 1. Patients with autoimmune disease history or receiving systemic immunosuppression were excluded from the trial. Peripheral blood for TCR sequencing was collected from all dose cohorts at baseline, on cycle 4 day 1, and on cycle 7 day 1. The samples were taken from a phase I, first-in-human, multicenter, open-label dose-escalation trial of ivuxolimab. Adults with locally advanced or metastatic head and neck squamous cell, hepatocellular, melanoma or renal cell carcinoma were enrolled in the trial. Before TCR sequencing, CD4+ and CD8+ T cells were separately sorted from peripheral blood.

The clonotype comes from an adult with an advanced solid tumor such as melanoma, head and neck, liver or kidney cancer. The chain links TRBV30 with TRBJ2-7; the D call is possibly TRBD1 or TRBD2, each sharing 5 bases. The material was CD4+ or CD8+ T cells sorted from blood, obtained in a trial of the OX40 agonist ivuxolimab. The bases are TGTGCCTGGAGTGTACGTAGAGGGGCAGGGATTTCCTACGAGCAGTACTTC. This gives the protein CAWSVRRGAGISYEQYF.